This is a list of T cell receptor beta chains from one sample in a study of monozygotic twins with inflammatory bowel disease. Following a re-call of the 5' RACE reads, TCRdb has one entry per CDR3 protein and lacks DNA. The sample has hundreds of thousands of distinct CDR3 sequences. The specimen was blood. Receptors originate from a human donor with ulcerative colitis or Crohn's disease, or a healthy co-twin of an affected twin (not recorded which). The CDR3 runs from the conserved cysteine through the conserved F or W. Fields, in order: V gene, J gene, CDR3 protein.

v_call: TRBV19
j_call: TRBJ1-1
cdr3_aa: CASKLLAAGEAFF

v_call: TRBV2
j_call: TRBJ2-1
cdr3_aa: CASAGDRSIYEQFF

v_call: TRBV13
j_call: TRBJ2-6
cdr3_aa: CASSRAGVFSGANVLTF

v_call: TRBV20-1
j_call: TRBJ2-1
cdr3_aa: CSARDPAGEGFYNEQFF

v_call: TRBV6-1
j_call: TRBJ2-7
cdr3_aa: CASKRTGQSYEQYF

v_call: TRBV5-1
j_call: TRBJ1-2
cdr3_aa: CASRPGPDALYGYTF

v_call: TRBV5-1
j_call: TRBJ2-4
cdr3_aa: CASSLVSRAGNIQYF

v_call: TRBV20-1
j_call: TRBJ2-1
cdr3_aa: CSARVQGVSYNEQFF

v_call: TRBV5-4
j_call: TRBJ2-1
cdr3_aa: CASSLVFSLGGNNEQFF

v_call: TRBV11-1
j_call: TRBJ2-7
cdr3_aa: CASSPPTVTSERSYEQYF

v_call: TRBV28
j_call: TRBJ1-1
cdr3_aa: CASSTSAGNTEAFF

v_call: TRBV20-1
j_call: TRBJ1-1
cdr3_aa: CSARDPVGSYTEAFF

v_call: TRBV6-6
j_call: TRBJ2-7
cdr3_aa: CASSPGTFYEQYF

v_call: TRBV12-3/TRBV12-4
j_call: TRBJ1-2
cdr3_aa: CASSPSPRQGSGYTF

v_call: TRBV4-3
j_call: TRBJ2-6
cdr3_aa: CASSQDRAGTGGSGANVLTF

v_call: TRBV27
j_call: TRBJ2-1
cdr3_aa: CASRDFSSYNEQFF

v_call: TRBV4-1
j_call: TRBJ1-6
cdr3_aa: CASSQEEGNSPLHF

v_call: TRBV12-3/TRBV12-4
j_call: TRBJ2-3
cdr3_aa: CASTQRTGGNTDTQYF

v_call: TRBV7-9
j_call: TRBJ2-1
cdr3_aa: CASSSVFRQFF

v_call: TRBV28
j_call: TRBJ1-5
cdr3_aa: CASSIQGSSNQPQHF

v_call: TRBV20-1
j_call: TRBJ2-3
cdr3_aa: CSARSFSTADTQYF

v_call: TRBV28
j_call: TRBJ1-1
cdr3_aa: CASSSGQGEGNTEAFF

v_call: TRBV7-2
j_call: TRBJ2-1
cdr3_aa: CASSPGTSLRSYNEQFF

v_call: TRBV28
j_call: TRBJ1-6
cdr3_aa: CASSQDTGPNSPLHF